This T cell receptor (beta chain) originates from a study of blood T cell repertoires in COVID-19. Study details: The origin of the acute and convalescent COVID-19 samples was the United States, Italy and Spain.

J lost 5 bases, V lost 0 bases, and 12 bases had no gene match. This CDR3 has 17 residues. Germline V lookup: CDR1 SGDLS, CDR2 YYNGEE. How the authors handled the data: From reference gene primer amplification, estimates of nucleated cell counts were derived. The repertoire was sequenced with immunoSEQ multiplex PCR; TCRdb's copy has only in-frame clones and lacks some. V, J and clone size derive from that table, while D and trimming were established from the DNA sequence. This repertoire shows 180,000 or so clones, 80% to 90% found once; its top ten account for 9.5% to 12%. Patients from Seattle were sampled longitudinally, starting during active infection.

The sequenced sample consisted of peripheral blood. This receptor was taken from a woman in her thirties or forties with COVID-19, enrolled during active disease. The V call is TRBV9, the J call TRBJ2-5; TRBD2 matches 8 bases. CDR3 region: CASSVDIGTRLLETQYF. CDR3 nucleotides: TGTGCCAGCAGCGTAGATATAGGGACTAGGCTTCTGGAGACCCAGTACTTC.